The clone carrying this TCR beta chain was picked up many times. At one of its ends the junction is not consistent with the germline gene, which may arise from a read error. The data were obtained in a study of T cells in Graves' hyperthyroidism and ophthalmopathy. There are 15 residues in the CDR3. Per the germline V gene, CDR1 is SGHRS and CDR2 is YFSETQ. Amplified TCR beta CDR3 regions derived from RNA transcripts. A first-round RT-PCR of the TCR CDR3 used the HTBI primer set. MiXCR, applied by TCRdb to the multiplex PCR reads, yields one record per CDR3 protein. The repertoire includes 300,000 or so distinct CDR3 sequences, roughly a fifth of them detected once, and about 50% sits in the top ten.

This chain joins TRBV5-1 and TRBJ2-1, with TRBD2 as a possible D gene (7 bases). Sequencing used blood. This receptor was taken from a woman aged 45-59 years with Graves' hyperthyroidism. The CDR3 spells CASTLRGGQGNEQFF. CDR3 sequence (DNA): TGCGCCAGCACCTTGAGGGGGGGCCAAGGTAATGAGCAGTTCTTC.